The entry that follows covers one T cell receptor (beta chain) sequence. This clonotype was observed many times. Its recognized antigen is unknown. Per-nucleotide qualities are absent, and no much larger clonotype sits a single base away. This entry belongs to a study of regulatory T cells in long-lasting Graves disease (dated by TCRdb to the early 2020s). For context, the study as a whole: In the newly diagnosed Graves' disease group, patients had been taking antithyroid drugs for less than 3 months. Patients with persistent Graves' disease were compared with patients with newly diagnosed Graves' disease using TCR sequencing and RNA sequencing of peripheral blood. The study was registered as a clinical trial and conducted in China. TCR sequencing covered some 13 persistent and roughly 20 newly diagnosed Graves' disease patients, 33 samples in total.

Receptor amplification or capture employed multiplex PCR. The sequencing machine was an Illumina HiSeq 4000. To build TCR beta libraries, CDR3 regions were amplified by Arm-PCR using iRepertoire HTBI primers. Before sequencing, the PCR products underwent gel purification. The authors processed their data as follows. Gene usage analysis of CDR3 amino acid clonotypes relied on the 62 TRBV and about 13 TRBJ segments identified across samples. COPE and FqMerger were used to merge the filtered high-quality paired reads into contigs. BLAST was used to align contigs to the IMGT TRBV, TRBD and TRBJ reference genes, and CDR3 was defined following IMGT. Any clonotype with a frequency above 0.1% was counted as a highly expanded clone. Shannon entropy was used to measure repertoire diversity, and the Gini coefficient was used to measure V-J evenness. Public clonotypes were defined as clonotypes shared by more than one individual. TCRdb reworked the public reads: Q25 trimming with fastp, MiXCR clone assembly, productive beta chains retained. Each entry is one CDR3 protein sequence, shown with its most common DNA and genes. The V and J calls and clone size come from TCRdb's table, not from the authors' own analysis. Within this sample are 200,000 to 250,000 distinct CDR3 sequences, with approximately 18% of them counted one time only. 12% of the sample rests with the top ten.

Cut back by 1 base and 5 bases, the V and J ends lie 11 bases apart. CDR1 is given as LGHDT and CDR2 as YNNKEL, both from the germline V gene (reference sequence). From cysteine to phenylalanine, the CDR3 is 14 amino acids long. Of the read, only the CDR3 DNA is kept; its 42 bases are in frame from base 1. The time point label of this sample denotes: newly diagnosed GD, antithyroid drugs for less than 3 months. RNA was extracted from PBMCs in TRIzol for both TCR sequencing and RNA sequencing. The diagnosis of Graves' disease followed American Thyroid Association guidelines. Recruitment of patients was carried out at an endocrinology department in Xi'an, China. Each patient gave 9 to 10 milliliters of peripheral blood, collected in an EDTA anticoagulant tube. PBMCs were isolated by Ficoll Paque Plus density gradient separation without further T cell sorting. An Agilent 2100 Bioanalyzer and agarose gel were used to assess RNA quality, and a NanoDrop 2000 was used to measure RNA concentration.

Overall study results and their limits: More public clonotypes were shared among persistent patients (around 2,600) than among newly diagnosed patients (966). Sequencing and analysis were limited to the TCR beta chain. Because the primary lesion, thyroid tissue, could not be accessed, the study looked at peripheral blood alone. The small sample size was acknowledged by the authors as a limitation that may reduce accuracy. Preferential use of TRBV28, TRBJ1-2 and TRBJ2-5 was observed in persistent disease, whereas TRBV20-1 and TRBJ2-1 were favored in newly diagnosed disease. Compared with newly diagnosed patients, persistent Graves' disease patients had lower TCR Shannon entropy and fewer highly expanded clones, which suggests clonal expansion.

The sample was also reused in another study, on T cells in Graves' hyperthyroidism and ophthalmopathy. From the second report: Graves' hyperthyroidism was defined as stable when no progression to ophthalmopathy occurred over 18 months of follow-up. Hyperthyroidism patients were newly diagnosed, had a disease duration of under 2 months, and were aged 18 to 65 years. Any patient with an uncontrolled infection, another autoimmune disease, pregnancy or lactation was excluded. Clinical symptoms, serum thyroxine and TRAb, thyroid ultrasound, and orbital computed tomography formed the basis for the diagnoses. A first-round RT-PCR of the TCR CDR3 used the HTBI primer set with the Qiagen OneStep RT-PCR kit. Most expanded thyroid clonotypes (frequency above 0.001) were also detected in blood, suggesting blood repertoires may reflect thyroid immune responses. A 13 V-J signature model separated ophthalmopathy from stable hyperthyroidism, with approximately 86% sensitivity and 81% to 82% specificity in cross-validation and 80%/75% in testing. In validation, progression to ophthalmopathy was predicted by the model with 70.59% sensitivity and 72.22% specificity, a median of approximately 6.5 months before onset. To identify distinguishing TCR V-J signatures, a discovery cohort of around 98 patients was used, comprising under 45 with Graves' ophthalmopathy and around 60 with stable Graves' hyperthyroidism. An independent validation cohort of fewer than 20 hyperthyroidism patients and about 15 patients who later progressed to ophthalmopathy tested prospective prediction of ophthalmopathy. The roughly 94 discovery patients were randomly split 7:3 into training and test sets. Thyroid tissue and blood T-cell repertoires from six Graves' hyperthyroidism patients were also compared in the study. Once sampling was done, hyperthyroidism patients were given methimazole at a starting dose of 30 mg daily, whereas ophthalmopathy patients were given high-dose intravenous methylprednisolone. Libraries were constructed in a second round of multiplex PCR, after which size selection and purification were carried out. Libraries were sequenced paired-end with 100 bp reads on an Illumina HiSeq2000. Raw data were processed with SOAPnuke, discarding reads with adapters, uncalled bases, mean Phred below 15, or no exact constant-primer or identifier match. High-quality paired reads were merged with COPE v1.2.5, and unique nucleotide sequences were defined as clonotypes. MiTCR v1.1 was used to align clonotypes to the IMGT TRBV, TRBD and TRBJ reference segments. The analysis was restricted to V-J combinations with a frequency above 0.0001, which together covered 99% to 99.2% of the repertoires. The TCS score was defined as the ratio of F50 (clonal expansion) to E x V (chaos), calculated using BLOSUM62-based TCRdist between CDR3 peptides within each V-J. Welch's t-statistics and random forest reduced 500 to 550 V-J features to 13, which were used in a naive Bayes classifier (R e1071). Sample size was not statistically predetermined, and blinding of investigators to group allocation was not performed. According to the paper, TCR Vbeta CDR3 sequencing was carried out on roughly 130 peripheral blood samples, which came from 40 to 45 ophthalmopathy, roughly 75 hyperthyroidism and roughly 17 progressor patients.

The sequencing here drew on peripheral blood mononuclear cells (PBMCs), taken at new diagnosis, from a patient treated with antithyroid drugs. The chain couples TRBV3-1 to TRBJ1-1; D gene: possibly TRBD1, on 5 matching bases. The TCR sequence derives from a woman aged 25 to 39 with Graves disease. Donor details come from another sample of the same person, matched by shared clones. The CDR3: CASSQAVQGTEAFF. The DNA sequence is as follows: TGTGCCAGCAGCCAAGCAGTCCAGGGTACTGAAGCTTTCTTT.